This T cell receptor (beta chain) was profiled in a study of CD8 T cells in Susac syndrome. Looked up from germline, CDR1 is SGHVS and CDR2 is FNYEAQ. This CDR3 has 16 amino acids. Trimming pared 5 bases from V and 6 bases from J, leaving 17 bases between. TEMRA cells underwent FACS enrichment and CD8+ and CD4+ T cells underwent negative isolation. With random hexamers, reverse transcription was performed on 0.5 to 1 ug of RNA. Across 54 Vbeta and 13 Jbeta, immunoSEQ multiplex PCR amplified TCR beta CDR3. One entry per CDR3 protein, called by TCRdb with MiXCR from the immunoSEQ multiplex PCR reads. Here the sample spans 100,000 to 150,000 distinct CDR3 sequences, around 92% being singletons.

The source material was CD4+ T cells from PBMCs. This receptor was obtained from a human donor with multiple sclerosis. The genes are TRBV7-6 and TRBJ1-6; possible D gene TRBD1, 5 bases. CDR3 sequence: CASSRDMKGFNSPLHF. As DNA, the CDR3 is TGTGCCAGCAGCCGCGACATGAAGGGGTTTAATTCACCCCTCCACTTT.